The next 28 T cell receptor beta chains were all read from a single sample in a study of blood T cells in healthy people across ages. For the second PCR, which ran for about 7 to 12 cycles, a sample-barcoded 5' primer and a J-beta primer mix were used. TCRdb reprocessed the 5' RACE reads with MiXCR, giving one entry per CDR3 protein. Among more than 1,400,000 distinct CDR3 sequences listed, roughly 40% were seen once. The source material was blood. Receptor source: a woman aged 18-35 years in good health.

The chain combines TRBV7-2 with TRBJ2-1; possibly TRBD2 for D (6 bases). Per the germline V gene, CDR1 is SGHTA and CDR2 is FQGNSA. This CDR3 has 14 amino acids. V dropped 4 bases and J dropped 11 bases, with 18 bases sitting between them. The CDR3 here is CASSSGTDPMKQFF. The DNA for the CDR3 is TGTGCCAGCAGCTCCGGGACTGATCCAATGAAGCAGTTCTTC.

This rearrangement joins TRBV6-1 to TRBJ2-3; D is possibly TRBD2 (5 bases). CDR1 is MNHNS, CDR2 SASEGT, per germline. V was pared by 7 bases and J by 7 bases, with 15 bases between. This CDR3 spans 13 amino acids. This CDR3 reads CASIMGGSHTQYF. As DNA, the CDR3 is TGTGCCAGCATCATGGGCGGGTCGCATACGCAGTATTTT.

The chain links TRBV30 to TRBJ1-2; D is possibly TRBD1 (6 bases). This CDR3 comprises 12 residues. The germline V and J ends were trimmed by 5 bases and 4 bases, with 11 bases remaining between them. CDR1 GTSNPN and CDR2 SVGIG come from the germline V gene (reference sequence). CDR3 in amino acids: CAWDPGVYGYTF. The CDR3, as DNA: TGTGCCTGGGATCCAGGGGTCTATGGCTACACCTTC.

This clonotype was detected only a few times. V usage is TRBV29-1 and J usage is TRBJ2-1, with TRBD1 matching 7 bases. TRBJ2-7 explains the end of the DNA better; the J call may be wrong. The CDR3 runs to 15 residues. Germline-derived CDR1 and CDR2 are SQVTM and ANQGSEA. DNA for the CDR3: TGCAGCGTTGAAGCTGACAGGGAAACGGACAATGAGCAGTACTTC. This gives the protein CSVEADRETDNEQYF.

The chain couples TRBV2 to TRBJ1-2; D is possibly TRBD1 (6 bases). Trimming removed 6 bases from V and 5 bases from J, with 13 bases in between. The CDR3 sequence is 13 residues long. From germline, CDR1 is SNHLY and CDR2 FYNNEI. Written as DNA, the CDR3 is TGTGCCAGCAGACAGGGACATCTTTATGGCTACACCTTC. Protein: CASRQGHLYGYTF.

A few counts support this clonotype. The chain links TRBV4-2 to TRBJ2-1; 9 nucleotides match TRBD2. The V gene end was trimmed by 4 bases and the J gene end by 5 bases; junction bases not matched to a gene: 12. Germline V CDR1 and CDR2: LGHNA, YNFKEQ. The CDR3 is 17 residues long. The chain's CDR3 is CASSRANVAGGDNEQFF. The CDR3 DNA is TGTGCCAGCAGCCGCGCAAATGTTGCGGGAGGGGACAATGAGCAGTTCTTC.

Only a few counts were recorded for this clonotype. The rearrangement joins TRBV6-5 to TRBJ2-3; 7 nucleotides match TRBD2. Germline lookup yields CDR1 MNHEY and CDR2 SVGAGI. The CDR3 runs 16 residues. V was pared by 2 bases and J by 0 bases, with 5 bases of the junction left unmatched. Here the CDR3 DNA reads TGTGCCAGCAGTTACGCTAGCGGACTTAGCACAGATACGCAGTATTTT. It specifies CASSYASGLSTDTQYF.

The chain uses TRBV12-3 or TRBV12-4 and TRBJ2-7; 12 nucleotides agree with TRBD2. The CDR3 contains 14 residues. With V trimmed by 6 bases and J by 7 bases, 7 bases remained unmatched. The CDR3: CASSWTSGINEQYF. The CDR3 nucleotides read TGTGCCAGCAGCTGGACTAGCGGGATTAATGAGCAGTACTTC.

In its sample, this clonotype was seen a few times. The chain has TRBV5-1 and TRBJ2-1, with D maybe TRBD1 (6 bases). Germline V lookup: CDR1 SGHRS, CDR2 YFSETQ. Trimming removed 1 base from V and 3 bases from J, with 14 bases in between. The CDR3 spans 16 residues. The CDR3 region is CASSLWERGSYNEQFF. The DNA of the CDR3 is TGCGCCAGCAGCTTGTGGGAGAGGGGGAGCTACAATGAGCAGTTCTTC.

This chain links TRBV11-2 with TRBJ2-5; the match to TRBD1 covers 9 bases. Near its end, the DNA agrees better with TRBJ2-7, so the J call may be wrong. CDR1 SGHAT and CDR2 FQNNGV come from the germline V gene. This CDR3 has 17 amino acids. The CDR3 region has the DNA TGTGCCAGCAGCTTAACCCCTCAACCGGGACAGGGATACGAGCAGTACTTC. Protein product: CASSLTPQPGQGYEQYF.

The V call is TRBV7-8, the J call TRBJ1-2; TRBD1 might be the D (6 bases). The germline V and J ends were trimmed by 1 base and 6 bases, with 18 bases remaining between them. Germline V CDR1 and CDR2: SGHVS, FQNEAQ. This CDR3 spans 16 amino acids. The CDR3 DNA reads as TGTGCCAGCAGCTTAGTTCTTTCGGGACATGCGGATGGCTACACCTTC. Amino acids: CASSLVLSGHADGYTF.

The chain carries TRBV12-3 or TRBV12-4 and TRBJ2-3, with TRBD2 matching over 10 bases. CDR3 length: 17 residues. The V and J ends lost 3 bases and 6 bases, in that order; junction bases with no gene match: 12. The CDR3 spells CASSLSALAGFLDTQYF. In nucleotides, the CDR3 is TGTGCCAGCAGTTTGTCAGCACTAGCGGGATTTTTGGATACGCAGTATTTT.

CDR3 sequence: CASSYSFRGQGEQFF. The CDR3 DNA sequence: TGTGCCAGCAGTTACTCGTTCAGGGGGCAGGGTGAGCAGTTCTTC. The chain uses TRBV6-6 and TRBJ2-1, with 8 bases aligning to TRBD1. Germline V gene sequence: CDR1 MNHNY, CDR2 SVGAGI (reference sequence). The ends lost 0 bases at V and 9 bases at J; junction bases unmatched: 7. The CDR3 is 15 amino acids.

The chain combines TRBV12-3 or TRBV12-4 with TRBJ2-2; 11 bases are a match to TRBD2. V shed 4 bases and J 6 bases; nucleotides not matched to a gene: 7. The CDR3 spans 16 residues. CDR3 coding DNA: TGTGCCAGCAGTTACACTAGCGGGGGCCGGGCCGGGGAGCTGTTTTTT. It is translated as CASSYTSGGRAGELFF.

The V gene is TRBV20-1, the J gene TRBJ2-3, with 9 positions matching TRBD2. From germline, CDR1 is DFQATT and CDR2 SNEGSKA (reference sequence). V dropped 6 bases and J dropped 5; count of bases not matched to a gene: 12. The CDR3 consists of 15 residues. The CDR3 sequence is CSASSRASGKDTQYF. CDR3 nucleotides: TGCAGTGCCTCCTCGCGGGCTAGCGGGAAAGATACGCAGTATTTT.

There are a few counts of this clonotype. The CDR3 bases are TGTGCCAGCAGCCCCGGATCGAGGGAGCAGTACTTC. Its translation is CASSPGSREQYF. The gene calls are TRBV7-9 and TRBJ2-7; no clear D gene. V dropped 5 bases and J dropped 7 bases, with 12 bases sitting between them. The length of the CDR3 is 12 residues. From germline, CDR1 is SEHNR and CDR2 FQNEAQ (reference sequence). Filled out from reference TRBV7-9 and TRBJ2-7, the complete variable domain reads DTGVSQNPRHKITKRGQNVTFRCDPISEHNRLYWYRQTLGQGPEFLTYFQNEAQLEKSRLLSDRFSAERPKGSFSTLEIQRTEQGDSAMYLCASSPGSREQYFGPGTRLTVT.

The V call is TRBV20-1, the J call TRBJ1-2, with D perhaps matching TRBD1 (5 bases). The CDR3 consists of 11 residues. The V gene's germline CDR1 is DFQATT and CDR2 SNEGSKA (reference sequence). Trimming took 3 bases from V and 6 from J, leaving 8 bases between them. The CDR3 sequence is CSASQGDGYTF. In nucleotides, the CDR3 is TGCAGTGCTAGCCAGGGAGATGGCTACACCTTC.

This rearrangement joins TRBV27 to TRBJ2-1; possible D gene TRBD1, 6 bases. This CDR3 contains 13 residues. Trimming took 7 bases from V and 3 from J, leaving 10 bases between them. Germline V gives CDR1 MNHEY, CDR2 SMNVEV (reference sequence). The CDR3 DNA sequence: TGTGCCAGCAAGGCAGGGGTCTACAATGAGCAGTTCTTC. Translating it yields CASKAGVYNEQFF.

V and J are TRBV2 and TRBJ2-1; 10 bases align to TRBD1. The CDR3 spans 16 residues. Germline trimming cut 1 base from V and 3 bases from J; bases unmatched to any gene: 3. Germline values: CDR1 SNHLY, CDR2 FYNNEI. The DNA for the CDR3 is TGTGCCAGCAGTGAAGAGGGACAGGGGAACTACAATGAGCAGTTCTTC. Translation: CASSEEGQGNYNEQFF.

V usage is TRBV30 and J usage is TRBJ2-1; D ambiguous. Near its end, the DNA agrees better with TRBJ2-7, so the J call may be wrong. This CDR3 region has 14 residues. Germline CDR1 is GTSNPN and CDR2 is SVGIG (reference sequence). The CDR3, as DNA: TGTGCTGCTCCGATGCCGGTTTCCTACAATGAGCAGTACTTC. Translating gives CAAPMPVSYNEQYF.

The chain recombines TRBV7-7 with TRBJ2-5; 15 nucleotides agree with TRBD2. The trim removed 5 bases at V and 3 bases at J, leaving 4 bases unmatched. The CDR3 is 16 amino acids. The V gene's germline CDR1 is SSHAT and CDR2 FNYEAQ (reference sequence). The CDR3 nucleotides read TGTGCCAGCAGCATCGGACTAGCGGGAGGGAAAGAGACCCAGTACTTC. Protein product: CASSIGLAGGKETQYF.

V usage is TRBV20-1 and J usage is TRBJ2-5, with D maybe TRBD2 (6 bases). CDR1 and CDR2 from the germline V gene are DFQATT and SNEGSKA (reference sequence). Trimming took off 4 bases at V and 11 bases at J, with 20 bases between the two ends. CDR3 length: 13 residues. The DNA of the CDR3 is TGCAGTGCTACCCGGGAGCAAAATAATGAGCAGTACTTC. Encoded protein: CSATREQNNEQYF.

This chain joins TRBV20-1 and TRBJ2-5; tentatively, D is TRBD1 (6 bases). CDR1 is DFQATT and CDR2 is SNEGSKA in the germline V gene (reference sequence). There are 14 residues in the CDR3. Trimming pared 6 bases from V and 11 bases from J, leaving 25 bases between. The CDR3 here is CSAPGTTGLGEQYF. In DNA, the CDR3 is TGCAGTGCGCCTGGGACAACCGGTCTGGGGGAGCAGTACTTC.

This clonotype was counted many times. The chain recombines TRBV6-5 with TRBJ2-3; D might be TRBD1 or TRBD2, each matching 5 bases. This CDR3 contains 11 residues. Germline CDR1 MNHEY, CDR2 SVGAGI. The germline V and J ends were trimmed by 8 bases and 10 bases, with 13 bases remaining between them. CDR3 region: CASRRQGAQYF. CDR3 sequence (DNA): TGTGCCAGCCGCCGCCAGGGAGCGCAGTATTTT.

This clonotype was observed a handful of times. V is TRBV6-1 and J is TRBJ2-7; maybe TRBD1 (5 bases). The germline V gene has CDR1 MNHNS and CDR2 SASEGT. This CDR3 is 14 amino acids long. Trimming cost V 6 bases and J 1 base, with 13 bases left between them. The CDR3 region is CASRGPRGSYEQYF. For the CDR3, the DNA is TGTGCCAGCAGGGGCCCAAGGGGATCCTACGAGCAGTACTTC.

This clonotype came up a few times. The CDR3 region has the DNA TGTGCCAGCTCACCACTTGGGGGTACGGACAATAATTCACCCCTCCACTTT. Protein sequence: CASSPLGGTDNNSPLHF. The genes are TRBV18 and TRBJ1-6; D may be TRBD1 (5 bases). CDR1 and CDR2 (germline): KGHSH, LQKENI. This CDR3 has 17 amino acids. The ends were cut back, 1 base at V and 5 bases at J, with 15 bases in the middle.

This rearrangement joins TRBV4-1 to TRBJ2-2; no firm D call. Germline CDR1 reads MGHRA; CDR2 reads YSYEKL. The CDR3 sequence is 15 residues long. V lost 2 bases to trimming and J lost 0 bases, with 7 bases between them. CDR3 in DNA: TGCGCCAGCAGCCAAATAACAGCGAACACCGGGGAGCTGTTTTTT. Translated, it gives CASSQITANTGELFF.

For this clonotype: A much larger clone lies one base from this, so it may be a read error. The gene calls are TRBV29-1 and TRBJ2-5; no reliable D call. Trimming pared 6 bases from V and 11 bases from J, leaving 28 bases between. Germline CDR1 is SQVTM and CDR2 is ANQGSEA. CDR3 length equals 15 residues. The CDR3 loop reads CSVTLGHVRYNEQYF. The CDR3 DNA reads TGCAGCGTGACATTAGGTCACGTCCGGTACAATGAGCAGTACTTC.